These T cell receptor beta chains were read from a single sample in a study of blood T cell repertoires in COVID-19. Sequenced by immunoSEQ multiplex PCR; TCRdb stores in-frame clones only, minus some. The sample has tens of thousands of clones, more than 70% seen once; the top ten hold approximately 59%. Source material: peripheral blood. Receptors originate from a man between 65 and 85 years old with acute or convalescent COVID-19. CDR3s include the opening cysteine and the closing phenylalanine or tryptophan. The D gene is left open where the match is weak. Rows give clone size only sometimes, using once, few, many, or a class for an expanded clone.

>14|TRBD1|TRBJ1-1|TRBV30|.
CAWSTTGGVSEAFF
TGTGCCTGGAGTACAACAGGGGGGGTGTCTGAAGCTTTCTTT
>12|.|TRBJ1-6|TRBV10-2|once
CASRGSYSPLHF
TGCGCCAGCAGGGGGAGCTATTCACCCCTCCACTTT
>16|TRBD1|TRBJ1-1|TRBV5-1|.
CASSLREDRGATEAFF
TGCGCCAGCAGCTTGCGGGAGGACAGGGGGGCCACTGAAGCTTTCTTT
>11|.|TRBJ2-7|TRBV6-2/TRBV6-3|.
CASSLGHEQYF
TGTGCCAGCAGTTTGGGCCACGAGCAGTACTTC
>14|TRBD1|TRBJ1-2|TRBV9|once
CASSVNRGQQGYTF
TGTGCCAGCAGCGTCAACAGGGGGCAGCAGGGCTACACCTTC
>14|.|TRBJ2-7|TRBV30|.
CAWSALLATHEQYF
TGTGCCTGGAGTGCATTACTAGCTACCCACGAGCAGTACTTC
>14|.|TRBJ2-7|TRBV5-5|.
CASSSGGGIYEQYF
TGTGCCAGCAGTAGCGGTGGTGGGATCTACGAGCAGTACTTC
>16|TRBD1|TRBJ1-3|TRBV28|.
CASSSPNRGNGNTIYF
TGTGCCAGCAGTTCCCCAAACAGGGGAAATGGAAACACCATATATTTT
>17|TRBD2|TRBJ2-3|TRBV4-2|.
CASSPLTSGVSEDTQYF
TGTGCCAGCAGCCCACTGACTAGCGGGGTTTCGGAAGATACGCAGTATTTT
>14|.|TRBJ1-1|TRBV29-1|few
CSVGGRGTGTEAFF
TGCAGCGTTGGGGGGAGGGGAACAGGGACTGAAGCTTTCTTT
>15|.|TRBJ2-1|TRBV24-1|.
CATARGVHSYNEQFF
TGTGCCACCGCCAGGGGGGTCCACTCCTACAATGAGCAGTTCTTC
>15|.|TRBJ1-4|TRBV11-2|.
CASSPSGLRNEKLFF
TGTGCCAGCAGCCCGAGCGGCCTAAGGAATGAAAAACTGTTTTTT
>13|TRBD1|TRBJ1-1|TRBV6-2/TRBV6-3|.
CASSRTGNTEAFF
TGTGCCAGCAGCCGGACAGGGAACACTGAAGCTTTCTTT
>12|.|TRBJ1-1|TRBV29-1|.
CSVDLRVSEAFF
TGCAGCGTTGATTTGAGGGTTTCAGAAGCTTTCTTT
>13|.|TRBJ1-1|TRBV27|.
CASSRQWNTEAFF
TGTGCCAGCAGCAGACAGTGGAACACTGAAGCTTTCTTT
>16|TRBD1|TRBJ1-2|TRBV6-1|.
CASSEVGTGANYGYTF
TGTGCCAGCAGTGAAGTTGGGACAGGGGCGAACTATGGCTACACCTTC
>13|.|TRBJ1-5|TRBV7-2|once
CASSFAGNQPQHF
TGTGCCAGCAGCTTCGCAGGGAATCAGCCCCAGCATTTT
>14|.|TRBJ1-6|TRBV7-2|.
CASSLKQVNSPLHF
TGTGCCAGCAGCTTAAAACAGGTGAACTCACCCCTCCACTTT
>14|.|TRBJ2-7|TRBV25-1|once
CASSDPGHTYEQYF
TGTGCCAGCAGTGACCCGGGACACACCTACGAGCAGTACTTC
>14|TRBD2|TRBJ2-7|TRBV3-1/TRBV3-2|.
CASSQATSGSEQYF
TGTGCCAGCAGCCAAGCGACTAGCGGGAGCGAGCAGTACTTC
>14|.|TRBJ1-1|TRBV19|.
CASSIPGSYTEAFF
TGTGCCAGTAGTATCCCCGGGAGCTACACTGAAGCTTTCTTT
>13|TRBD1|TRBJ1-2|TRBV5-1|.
CASSLGTGKGYTF
TGCGCCAGCAGCTTGGGGACAGGGAAGGGCTACACCTTC
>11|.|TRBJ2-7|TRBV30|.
CAAGFPYEQYF
TGTGCCGCAGGGTTCCCCTACGAGCAGTACTTC
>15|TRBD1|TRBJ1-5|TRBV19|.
CASSPGGVGNQPQHF
TGTGCCAGTAGTCCAGGGGGCGTTGGCAATCAGCCCCAGCATTTT
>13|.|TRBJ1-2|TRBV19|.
CASSMEGPYGYTF
TGTGCCAGTAGTATGGAGGGGCCGTATGGCTACACCTTC
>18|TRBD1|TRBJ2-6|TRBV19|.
CASTTTQGQSSGANVLTF
TGTGCCAGTACTACAACCCAGGGACAGAGCTCTGGGGCCAACGTCCTGACTTTC
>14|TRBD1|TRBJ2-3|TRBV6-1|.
CASSEDRGTDTQYF
TGTGCCAGCAGTGAGGACAGGGGCACAGATACGCAGTATTTT
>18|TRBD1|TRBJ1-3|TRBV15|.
CATSRSRTGGGSGNTIYF
TGTGCCACCAGCAGGTCTCGGACAGGGGGCGGCTCTGGAAACACCATATATTTT
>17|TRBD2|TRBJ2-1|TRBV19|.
CASSISSGTYSYNEQFF
TGTGCCAGTAGTATCTCTAGCGGGACTTACTCCTACAATGAGCAGTTCTTC
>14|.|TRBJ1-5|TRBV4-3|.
CASSHGESSQPQHF
TGCGCCAGCAGCCACGGGGAGAGCTCTCAGCCCCAGCATTTT
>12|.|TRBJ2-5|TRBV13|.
CASSKQRATQYF
TGTGCCAGCAGCAAGCAGAGGGCGACCCAGTACTTC
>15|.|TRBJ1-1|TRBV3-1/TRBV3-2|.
CASSPPGTPSGVAFF
TGTGCCAGCAGTCCACCGGGGACTCCCTCGGGTGTTGCTTTCTTT
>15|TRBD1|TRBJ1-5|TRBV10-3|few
CAIRTGTGGDQPQHF
TGTGCCATCAGAACCGGGACAGGGGGCGATCAGCCCCAGCATTTT
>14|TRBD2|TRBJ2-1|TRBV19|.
CASSNGGGVNEQFF
TGTGCCAGTAGTAACGGGGGGGGTGTCAATGAGCAGTTCTTC
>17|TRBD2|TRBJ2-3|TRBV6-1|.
CASSALAGGWGTDTQYF
TGTGCCAGCAGTGCCCTAGCGGGAGGGTGGGGCACAGATACGCAGTATTTT
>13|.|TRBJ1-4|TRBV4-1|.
CASSQARDEKLFF
TGCGCCAGCAGCCAAGCCAGGGATGAAAAACTGTTTTTT
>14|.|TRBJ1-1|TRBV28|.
CASSLGGQNTEAFF
TGTGCCAGCAGTTTAGGTGGGCAGAACACTGAAGCTTTCTTT
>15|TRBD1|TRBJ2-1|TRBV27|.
CASSSGTGGFNEQFF
TGTGCCAGCAGTTCCGGGACAGGGGGCTTCAATGAGCAGTTCTTC
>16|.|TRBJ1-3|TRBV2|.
CASSEALTDSGNTIYF
TGTGCCAGCAGTGAAGCGTTGACAGACTCTGGAAACACCATATATTTT
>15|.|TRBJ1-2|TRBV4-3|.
CASSQDAGRDYGYTF
TGCGCCAGCAGCCAAGATGCTGGCAGGGACTATGGCTACACCTTC
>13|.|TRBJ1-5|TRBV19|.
CASSFNREQPQHF
TGTGCCAGTAGTTTTAACAGGGAACAGCCCCAGCATTTT
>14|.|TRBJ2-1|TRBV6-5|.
CAAARAPSYNEQFF
TGTGCCGCGGCCAGGGCTCCTTCCTACAATGAGCAGTTCTTC
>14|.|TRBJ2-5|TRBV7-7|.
CASSSSPRAETQYF
TGTGCCAGCAGCTCCTCCCCGAGGGCTGAGACCCAGTACTTC
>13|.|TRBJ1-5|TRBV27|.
CASSTGSNQPQHF
TGTGCCAGCAGTACAGGGAGCAATCAGCCCCAGCATTTT
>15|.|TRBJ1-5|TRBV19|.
CASRRGAGTYQPQHF
TGTGCCTCCCGGCGCGGGGCCGGGACCTATCAGCCCCAGCATTTT
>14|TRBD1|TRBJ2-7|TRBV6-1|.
CASRRDRAFYEQYF
TGTGCCAGCAGACGGGACAGGGCCTTCTACGAGCAGTACTTC
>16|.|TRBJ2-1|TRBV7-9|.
CASSLVSGLKGNEQFF
TGTGCCAGCAGCTTAGTTTCAGGGTTGAAGGGTAATGAGCAGTTCTTC
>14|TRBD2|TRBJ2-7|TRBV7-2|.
CASSIQSGGAEQYF
TGTGCCAGCAGCATTCAAAGCGGGGGGGCCGAGCAGTACTTC
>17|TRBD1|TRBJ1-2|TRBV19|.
CASSNTPRQGSIYGYTF
TGTGCCAGTAGTAACACCCCGCGACAGGGATCAATCTATGGCTACACCTTC
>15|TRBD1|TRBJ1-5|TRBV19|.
CASSGSGGSTQPQHF
TGTGCCAGTAGTGGCTCAGGGGGCTCTACTCAGCCCCAGCATTTT
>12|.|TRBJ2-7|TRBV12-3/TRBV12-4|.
CASSFPGYEQYF
TGTGCCAGCAGTTTCCCGGGCTACGAGCAGTACTTC
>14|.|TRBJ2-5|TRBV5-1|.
CASSSTDSQETQYF
TGCGCCAGCAGCTCGACCGACAGCCAAGAGACCCAGTACTTC
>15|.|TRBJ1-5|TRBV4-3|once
CASSQDGGAYQPQHF
TGCGCCAGCAGCCAAGATGGGGGCGCTTACCAGCCCCAGCATTTT